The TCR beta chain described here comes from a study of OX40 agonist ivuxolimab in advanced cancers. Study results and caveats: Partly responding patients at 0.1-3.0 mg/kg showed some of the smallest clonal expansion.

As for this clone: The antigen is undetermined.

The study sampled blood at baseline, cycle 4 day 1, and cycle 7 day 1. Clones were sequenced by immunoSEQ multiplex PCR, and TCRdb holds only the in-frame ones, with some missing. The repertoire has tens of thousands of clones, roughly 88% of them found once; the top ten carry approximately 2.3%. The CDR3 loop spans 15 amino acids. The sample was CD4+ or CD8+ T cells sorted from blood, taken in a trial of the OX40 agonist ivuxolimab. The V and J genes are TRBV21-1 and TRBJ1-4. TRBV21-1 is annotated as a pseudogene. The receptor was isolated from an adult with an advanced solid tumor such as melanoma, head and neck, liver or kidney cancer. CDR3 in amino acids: CASSTGGGSNEKLFF. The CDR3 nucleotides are TGTGCCAGCTCAACGGGCGGGGGGAGTAATGAAAAACTGTTTTTT.